What follows is one TCR beta chain and its context. Repertoires were generated with immunoSEQ multiplex PCR, while TCRdb's copy carries only in-frame clones and drops some. The profile shows some 200,000 clones, 85% to 90% of them singletons. The sample originates from a study of blood T cell repertoires in COVID-19. The CDR3 spans 16 residues. The V and J ends lost 0 bases and 4 bases, in that order; junction bases with no gene match: 9. Germline CDR1 and CDR2: SGHRS and YFSETQ. The clonotype was recovered from a man of 80 years or more with acute or convalescent COVID-19. Sequenced sample: peripheral blood. This chain joins TRBV5-1 and TRBJ2-5; 7 bases match TRBD1. CDR3 coding DNA: TGCGCCAGCAGCTTGGACGGGACAGCCAGGCGAGAGACCCAGTACTTC. Translated: CASSLDGTARRETQYF.